This T cell receptor (beta chain) was captured in a study of CD8 T cells in ankylosing spondylitis. Findings of the study overall: Ankylosing spondylitis blood appeared to be characterized by a TCR beta motif of fewer than ten highly homologous variants. Disease-associated clonotypes exhibited CD8+ identity and were relatively infrequent in peripheral blood. A number of the motif variants had already been described in reactive arthritis synovial fluid and blood.

Construction of TCR beta libraries was performed using quantitative 5'-RACE with molecular barcodes. One entry per CDR3 protein, called by TCRdb with MiXCR from the 5' RACE reads. The sample has approximately 130,000 distinct CDR3 sequences; approximately 10% are singletons. Deletions cut 2 bases from V and 6 bases from J, with 7 bases between. This CDR3 is 12 amino acids long. Germline CDR1 and CDR2: KGHSH and LQKENI. The table lists this clonotype with many counts. The target antigen is unknown. This TCR was recovered from a female donor with ankylosing spondylitis or in good health (not recorded which). The chain is built from TRBV18 and TRBJ1-2; no clear D gene. Input material: blood, either unsorted or a sorted T cell fraction (not recorded which). The CDR3 reads CASSPAEDGYTF. As DNA, the CDR3 is TGTGCCAGCTCACCAGCAGAGGATGGCTACACCTTC.